This record looks at one T cell receptor beta chain sequence and its context. The antigen remains undetermined. These data are taken from a study of Graves' ophthalmopathy and Graves' hyperthyroidism. Whole-study results and caveats: Stable hyperthyroidism and ophthalmopathy were told apart by a 13-signature model, which achieved almost 90% sensitivity and roughly 76% specificity. Thyroid clonotypes that were expanded above 0.001 frequency mostly also appeared in blood.

The PBMCs had their origin in 7.5 to 10 ml of fresh peripheral blood. RNA transcripts were the source from which TCR beta CDR3 regions were amplified. An opening RT-PCR round employed HTBI primers and preceded a second-round multiplex PCR. TCRdb redid the calling of the multiplex PCR reads with MiXCR, one entry per CDR3 protein. Among approximately 700,000 distinct CDR3 sequences, roughly two fifths were seen once, and the ten largest hold roughly 46%. The sample taken for sequencing was peripheral blood. The TCR originated in an adult man with Graves' ophthalmopathy.

CDR3 sequence: CASSWTGTGSYEQYF. In nucleotides, the CDR3 is TGTGCCAGCAGCTGGACCGGGACAGGTTCCTACGAGCAGTACTTC. The chain has TRBV7-2 and TRBJ2-7; 8 bases are a match to TRBD1. Germline CDR1 reads SGHTA; CDR2 reads FQGNSA. CDR3 length equals 15 residues. V gave up 4 bases and J gave up 1 base; unmatched junction bases: 6.